This T cell receptor (beta chain) emerged from a study of blood T cell repertoires in COVID-19. On the study more broadly: Samples came from the United States, Italy and Spain, spanning acute and convalescent COVID-19. From T cells, B-cell-depleted T cells, or PBMCs came the material, which was cDNA or gDNA.

This CDR3 has 14 residues. V dropped 3 bases and J dropped 8; count of bases not matched to a gene: 8. Germline values: CDR1 DFQATT, CDR2 SNEGSKA (reference sequence). In the source study's methods: Amplification of reference gene primers was used by the study to estimate nucleated cell counts. Libraries were prepared by immunoSEQ multiplex PCR; TCRdb keeps only in-frame clonotypes and omits some of them. That table is the source of V, J and clone size, and D and trimming were worked out from the DNA. The repertoire holds 120,000 or so clones, with roughly 90% as singletons. The sequencing input was peripheral blood. The genes are TRBV20-1 and TRBJ2-1, with TRBD2 matching over 9 bases. The receptor comes from a man in his fifties or sixties with active COVID-19. CDR3 protein: CSASIAGESDEQFF. The CDR3 DNA reads as TGCAGTGCTAGTATAGCGGGAGAATCGGATGAGCAGTTCTTC.